The present entry profiles one T cell receptor beta chain with its context. This CDR3 is 14 amino acids long. Germline lookup yields CDR1 SGHNT and CDR2 YENEEA. V lost 5 bases and J lost 5, with 12 bases in between. The data stem from a study of blood T cell repertoires in COVID-19. Background on the study: COVID-19 samples, acute and convalescent, were from the United States, Italy and Spain.

TCRdb's table, derived via immunoSEQ multiplex PCR, lists solely in-frame clones and lacks some. The sample consists of around 100,000 clones, roughly 80% of them appearing once. The TCR originated in a man aged 50-60 years with active or convalescent COVID-19. Source material: peripheral blood. This chain connects TRBV11-3 to TRBJ1-4; possibly TRBD1 for D (5 bases). CDR3 sequence reads: CASSPGPENEKLFF. The CDR3 DNA reads TGTGCCAGCAGCCCAGGGCCAGAAAATGAAAAACTGTTTTTT.